The T cell receptor beta chain described here comes from a study of blood T cell repertoires in COVID-19. As for the study in general: Sample material is recorded as cDNA or gDNA derived from T cells, B-cell-depleted T cells, or PBMCs.

V was cut by 5 bases and J by 5 bases, with 10 bases left in between. The CDR3 extends over 13 amino acids. Profiling relied on immunoSEQ multiplex PCR, and the TCRdb table lists in-frame clones only, not all of them. The profile shows around 78,000 clones, just over 85% of them singletons. Specimen: peripheral blood. The clonotype originates from a man aged 45 to 65 with active or convalescent COVID-19. The chain recombines TRBV12-3 or TRBV12-4 with TRBJ1-5, with a weak D call TRBD1 (5 bases). CDR3 region: CASSTTEDQPQHF. The CDR3 bases are TGTGCCAGCAGTACGACAGAAGATCAGCCCCAGCATTTT.